This T cell receptor (beta chain) was obtained from a study of post-analysis software for immune sequencing data. The CDR3 has 16 amino acids. J gave up 6 bases and V 1 base, and 5 bases lay outside the gene matches. CDR1 is SGHDT, CDR2 YYEEEE, per germline. The study, taken as a whole, reports: Multiple sclerosis patients had significantly lower normalized Chao1 diversity than controls. Higher frequency in patients than in controls was seen for five TRBV segments, with TRBV5-6, TRBV5-1 and TRBV20-1 among them.

TCR beta cDNA libraries included unique molecular identifiers. Using its own MiXCR run on the PCR reads, TCRdb lists one record per CDR3 protein. This table has approximately 440,000 distinct CDR3 sequences, around 40% appearing once. Comments on this clonotype: Its specificity is unknown.

This rearrangement joins TRBV5-6 to TRBJ2-1; the match to TRBD2 covers 12 bases. Sequencing was carried out using blood. The receptor was derived from a girl under 18 with multiple sclerosis. Here the CDR3 reads CASSLKRTSGTNEQFF. The CDR3 region has the DNA TGTGCCAGCAGCTTGAAGCGGACTAGCGGGACCAATGAGCAGTTCTTC. The entire variable domain, with the rest obtained from reference TRBV5-6 and TRBJ2-1, is as follows: DAGVTQSPTHLIKTRGQQVTLRCSPKSGHDTVSWYQQALGQGPQFIFQYYEEEERQRGNFPDRFSGHQFPNYSSELNVNALLLGDSALYLCASSLKRTSGTNEQFFGPGTRLTVL.